The source of this TCR beta chain is a study of T cells in Graves' hyperthyroidism and ophthalmopathy (dated by TCRdb to the late 2010s). At the level of the whole study: TCR V-J signatures able to tell the groups apart were searched for in a discovery cohort of some 100 patients, of whom approximately 40 had Graves' ophthalmopathy and under 65 had stable Graves' hyperthyroidism. Prospective prediction of ophthalmopathy was tested in an independent validation cohort consisting of fewer than 20 hyperthyroidism patients and about 17 patients who later progressed to ophthalmopathy. The 95 to 100 discovery patients were divided at random into training and test sets in a 7:3 ratio. In addition, the study compared T-cell repertoires in thyroid tissue and in blood from about six Graves' hyperthyroidism patients. Following sampling, methimazole starting at 30 mg daily was given to hyperthyroidism patients, and high-dose intravenous methylprednisolone was given to ophthalmopathy patients. According to the paper, TCR Vbeta CDR3 sequencing was carried out on roughly 130 peripheral blood samples, which came from approximately 41 ophthalmopathy, approximately 72 hyperthyroidism and roughly 17 progressor patients.

General conclusions and limits of the study: In validation, the model predicted progression to ophthalmopathy a median of about 6.5 months before onset, with over 60% sensitivity and about 75% specificity. Ophthalmopathy was separated from stable hyperthyroidism by a 13 V-J signature model, with about 86% sensitivity and about 84% specificity obtained in cross-validation and 80%/75% obtained in testing. No statistical method was used to set the sample size in advance, and investigators knew the group allocation. Most expanded thyroid clonotypes (frequency above 0.001) were also detected in blood, suggesting blood repertoires may reflect thyroid immune responses.

Notes on this clonotype: Its binding antigen is unknown. The junction does not match germline at one end; this may be a read error.

Exclusion was applied to patients with uncontrolled infections, other autoimmune diseases, pregnancy or lactation. Clinical symptoms, serum thyroxine and TRAb, thyroid ultrasound, and orbital computed tomography formed the basis for the diagnoses. Total RNA was extracted with Trizol reagent, and quality was checked on an Agilent 2100 Bioanalyzer. The germline V gene (reference sequence) provides CDR1 SEHNR and CDR2 FQNEAQ. Taken from cysteine to phenylalanine, the CDR3 has 16 residues. Only the CDR3 DNA stays, 48 bases, in frame from base 1. TCR beta CDR3 regions were amplified from RNA transcripts. A first-round RT-PCR of the TCR CDR3 used the HTBI primer set with the Qiagen OneStep RT-PCR kit. Libraries were constructed in a second round of multiplex PCR, after which size selection and purification were performed. Libraries were sequenced paired-end with 100 bp reads on an Illumina HiSeq2000. The authors' pipeline ran thus. SOAPnuke was used to process the raw data, with reads discarded if the reads contained adapters or uncalled bases, had a mean Phred below 15, or lacked an exact constant-primer or identifier match. High-quality paired reads were merged with COPE v1.2.5, and unique nucleotide sequences were defined as clonotypes. MiTCR v1.1 was used to align clonotypes to the IMGT TRBV, TRBD and TRBJ reference segments. The analysis included only V-J combinations with a frequency above 0.0001, which together covered 98% to 99.2% of the repertoires. The TCS score was defined as F50 (clonal expansion) divided by E x V (chaos), with BLOSUM62-based TCRdist calculated between CDR3 peptides within each V-J. Welch's t-statistics and random forest reduced 500 to 550 V-J features to 13, which were used in a naive Bayes classifier (R e1071). The similarity between thyroid and blood repertoires was quantified using the Morisita-Horn index. The public reads were run again by TCRdb, first through fastp at Q25 and then through MiXCR, and only productive beta chains were kept. Each entry is one CDR3 protein sequence, shown with its most common DNA and genes. The V and J calls reflect TCRdb's pipeline rather than the authors' work. The sample profile shows 450,000 to 700,000 distinct CDR3 sequences; just over 45% of them were found once. The ten largest clones capture around 17% of the sample.

This TCR was recovered from an adult woman with Graves' disease, either hyperthyroidism or ophthalmopathy (not recorded which). The chain is encoded by TRBV7-9 joined to TRBJ2-6, with the D gene not confidently named. The specimen sequenced was peripheral blood or thyroid tissue (not recorded which). The nucleotide sequence is given as TGCGCCAGCAGCCAAGTTTCGTCCTCTGGGGCCAACGTCCTGACTTTC. This codes for CASSQVSSSGANVLTF.